This T cell receptor beta chain is from a study of T cells in Graves' hyperthyroidism and ophthalmopathy. Study results and caveats: Ophthalmopathy got predicted by the model a median approximately 6 months before its onset.

Remarks on this clonotype: What it recognizes is unknown.

TCR beta CDR3 regions were amplified from RNA. HTBI primers were employed in a first-round RT-PCR of the TCR CDR3. TCRdb independently ran MiXCR on the multiplex PCR reads; one entry per CDR3 protein. Here the sample spans some 350,000 distinct CDR3 sequences, 19% being singletons. Stable hyperthyroidism: no ophthalmopathy progression over 18 months of follow-up. Hyperthyroidism patients were newly diagnosed, had disease duration under 2 months, and were aged 18 to 65 years. Uncontrolled infection, other autoimmune disease, pregnancy or lactation led to exclusion. The CDR3 contains 16 residues. Trimming cost V 1 base and J 4 bases; bases outside gene matches: 2. Germline V gives CDR1 KGHDR, CDR2 SFDVKD.

Sequenced sample: blood. The clonotype was recovered from a woman aged 18-29 years with Graves' hyperthyroidism. V and J are TRBV24-1 and TRBJ2-7; TRBD2 matches at 14 bases. The CDR3 region is CATSDFGTSGSYEQYF. CDR3 nucleotides: TGTGCCACCAGTGATTTCGGGACTAGCGGGAGTTACGAGCAGTACTTC.